This is a list of T cell receptor beta chains from one sample in a study of CD8 T cells in Susac syndrome. TCRdb independently ran MiXCR on the immunoSEQ multiplex PCR reads; one entry per CDR3 protein. The sample lists approximately 160,000 distinct CDR3 sequences; about 92% were seen once. What was sequenced was CD4+ T cells from PBMCs. Receptors originate from a human donor in good health. Both conserved end residues are part of each CDR3. A D gene is named only where the DNA matches it firmly. Where a row states a size, it is once, few, many or the class of an expanded clone; other rows omit it.

clone size	J gene	D gene	V gene	CDR3 DNA	CDR3 protein
-	TRBJ2-3	-	TRBV2	TGTGCCAGCAGTGGGAAGGTCACGGGGCCAGATACGCAGTATTTT	CASSGKVTGPDTQYF
-	TRBJ1-1	TRBD1	TRBV11-2	TGTGCCAACCCGAGCCCCGACCAGGGGGGACGGAACACTGAAGCTTTCTTT	CANPSPDQGGRNTEAFF
-	TRBJ2-7	TRBD1	TRBV3-1	TGTGCCAGCAGCCCGAAGGACAGGGACAAGGCCGAGCAGTACTTC	CASSPKDRDKAEQYF
-	TRBJ2-5	TRBD1	TRBV5-6	TGTGCCAGCAGCTTGGCGGCAGGGGGAGAGACCCAGTACTTC	CASSLAAGGETQYF
-	TRBJ1-1	-	TRBV18	TGTGCCAGCTCACCCCGCGGGATGAACACTGAAGCTTTCTTT	CASSPRGMNTEAFF
-	TRBJ2-2	-	TRBV24-1	-	CATSDQQEEQGPGSCFF
-	TRBJ2-5	TRBD1	TRBV6-2/TRBV6-3	TGTGCCAGCACCCGGACAGGGCCCTTGGAGACCCAGTACTTC	CASTRTGPLETQYF
-	TRBJ1-1	TRBD1	TRBV3-1	TGTGCCAGCTCATACAGGGGGTCGGACACTGAAGCTTTCTTT	CASSYRGSDTEAFF
-	TRBJ1-1	-	TRBV28	TGTGCCAGCAGTCCGTCAGCGAACACTGAAGCTTTCTTT	CASSPSANTEAFF
few	TRBJ2-7	-	TRBV29-1	TGCAGCGTTGAGGACGTTCTCTCCTACGAGCAGTACTTC	CSVEDVLSYEQYF
-	TRBJ2-1	-	TRBV7-8	TGTGCCAGCAGCTTAGTACTAGCCTACAATGAGCAGTTCTTC	CASSLVLAYNEQFF
-	TRBJ1-1	-	TRBV6-2/TRBV6-3	TGTGCCAGCAGTTACTCTTGGGCCGGAAACACTGAAGCTTTCTTT	CASSYSWAGNTEAFF
-	TRBJ1-1	-	TRBV2	TGTGCCAGCGACTTTCGGGGGAACACTGAAGCTTTCTTT	CASDFRGNTEAFF
-	TRBJ2-7	-	TRBV5-4	TGTGCCAGCAGCTTAAGGGTTGGGGGGTACGAGCAGTACTTC	CASSLRVGGYEQYF
-	TRBJ2-2	-	TRBV6-4	TGTGCCAGCAGCGCAAATCCGGGACAGAACACCGGGGAGCTGTTTTTT	CASSANPGQNTGELFF
-	TRBJ2-5	TRBD2	TRBV9	TGTGCCAGCAGCGTAGGAGCTAGCGGGGGACAAGAGACCCAGTACTTC	CASSVGASGGQETQYF
-	TRBJ2-2	-	TRBV30	TGTGCCTGGAGTGTTAAGAACACCGGGGAGCTGTTTTTT	CAWSVKNTGELFF
-	TRBJ2-5	-	TRBV10-3	TGTGCCATCAGTGAGTCCAAGCGGGACAGCCTTTGGACCCAGTACTTC	CAISESKRDSLWTQYF
-	TRBJ1-4	-	TRBV6-5	TGTGCCAGCAGCCGAGGGTTAGCTAATGAAAAACTGTTTTTT	CASSRGLANEKLFF
-	TRBJ2-5	TRBD2	TRBV7-2	TGTGCCAGCAGCCCTCAAGCGGGGGGAGCAGAGACCCAGTACTTC	CASSPQAGGAETQYF
-	TRBJ2-2	TRBD1	TRBV29-1	TGCAGCGTTGGGCAGGGGGTAGGCACCGGGGAGCTGTTTTTT	CSVGQGVGTGELFF
-	TRBJ2-2	TRBD2	TRBV2	TGTGCCAGCAGTGTACTAGCGATCGGGGAGCTGTTTTTT	CASSVLAIGELFF
-	TRBJ1-5	TRBD1	TRBV20-1	TGCAGTGCTGAAAGACAGGGGGCATATCAGCCCCAGCATTTT	CSAERQGAYQPQHF
-	TRBJ2-1	TRBD2	TRBV12-3/TRBV12-4	TGTGCCAGCAGCCGAAGCGGGGGTGTTTACAATGAGCAGTTCTTC	CASSRSGGVYNEQFF
-	TRBJ2-2	-	TRBV9	TGTGCCAGCAGCGTAGCTTGGGGTCAACCGAACACCGGGGAGCTGTTTTTT	CASSVAWGQPNTGELFF
-	TRBJ1-4	-	TRBV5-1	TGCGCCAGCAGCTTGGGGGACACAGAATTTAATGAAAAACTGTTTTTT	CASSLGDTEFNEKLFF
-	TRBJ2-7	-	TRBV6-1	TGTGCCAGCAGCGCCTCTGGTTCCTACGAGCAGTACTTC	CASSASGSYEQYF
-	TRBJ1-1	-	TRBV20-1	TGCAGTGCTAGAGATTTCGGGGTAACTGAAGCTTTCTTT	CSARDFGVTEAFF
-	TRBJ2-7	-	TRBV3-1	TGTGCCAGCAGCTCCCGAGAACGGGAGCAGTACTTC	CASSSREREQYF
-	TRBJ2-3	-	TRBV27	TGTGCCAGCAGTTTACAGGGATTGAGTAATACGCAGTATTTT	CASSLQGLSNTQYF
-	TRBJ2-1	TRBD2	TRBV30	TGTGCCCTCGGACTAGCGGGACCTGAGCAGTTCTTC	CALGLAGPEQFF
once	TRBJ1-1	-	TRBV6-5	TGTGCCAGCAGTCTAGTCCGGGGCGGCACTGAAGCTTTCTTT	CASSLVRGGTEAFF
-	TRBJ2-7	TRBD1	TRBV2	TGTGCCAGCAGTGACCTTGGAACAGGGGGGGAGCAGTACTTC	CASSDLGTGGEQYF
-	TRBJ1-5	-	TRBV29-1	TGCAGCGTGGCAGAGTTCAATCAGCCCCAGCATTTT	CSVAEFNQPQHF
few	TRBJ1-2	-	TRBV6-1	TGTGCCAGCAGAGAGCCCTCGAAGGGCTACACCTTC	CASREPSKGYTF
once	TRBJ1-5	-	TRBV2	TGTGCCAGCAGCCGGGAGGTGGGCAATCAGCCCCAGCATTTT	CASSREVGNQPQHF
-	TRBJ2-5	TRBD2	TRBV29-1	TGCAGCGTTGACCCCTCCGGGACTAGCGTCCAAGAGACCCAGTACTTC	CSVDPSGTSVQETQYF
-	TRBJ2-2	TRBD2	TRBV20-1	TGCAGTGCTAGATTAGCGGGAGCCGGGGAGCTGTTTTTT	CSARLAGAGELFF
-	TRBJ2-3	-	TRBV20-1	TGCAGTGCTAGAGGGTGGGGACTCACAGATACGCAGTATTTT	CSARGWGLTDTQYF
-	TRBJ2-2	-	TRBV19	TGTGCCAGTAGTATAGGTGGCAGGCACACCGGGGAGCTGTTTTTT	CASSIGGRHTGELFF
-	TRBJ2-7	TRBD1	TRBV29-1	TGCAGCGTCTCGGGACAGGGGACCTACGAGCAGTACTTC	CSVSGQGTYEQYF
-	TRBJ2-1	-	TRBV15	TGTGCCACCCGGAGACGAGGGAGTGATGAGCAGTTCTTC	CATRRRGSDEQFF
-	TRBJ1-2	-	TRBV5-1	TGCGCCAGCAGCTTGGGGGGACATCGGAACTATGGCTACACCTTC	CASSLGGHRNYGYTF
-	TRBJ2-3	-	TRBV6-5	TGTGCCAGCAGATTCGATCTCACAGATACGCAGTATTTT	CASRFDLTDTQYF
-	TRBJ2-5	-	TRBV3-1	TGTGCCAGCAGCCATCTCGGAGGGAGGAGGGAGACCCAGTACTTC	CASSHLGGRRETQYF